This T cell receptor beta chain was sequenced during a study of T-cell reconstitution after alpha-beta-depleted transplantation in children (dated by TCRdb to 2016 to 2018). Regarding the complete study: Using TCR repertoire profiling, the study quantitatively followed how T-cell immune reconstitution unfolded in children after TCRalphabeta/CD19-depleted allogeneic hematopoietic cell transplantation. Study-wide conclusions, independent of this receptor: In some patients, the high TCRbeta diversity seen at day 60 was put down to recipient T cells and intrathymic progenitors that had survived conditioning. Over subsequent months, a decline in hyperexpanded clone frequencies was noted, and after one year, T-cell counts and TCRbeta diversity were mostly ascribed to newly produced T cells. The apparently early alphabetaT-cell count recovery about two months after transplant was reportedly dependent on only several hundred rapidly expanded clones derived from non-depleted graft cells.

The sample's time point label, in plain terms: day 60 (about 2 months) after transplantation. The treatment or condition label on this specimen signifies: allogeneic hematopoietic cell transplantation with graft depleted of TCRalphabeta T cells and CD19 B cells. Transplant recipients were children who received TCRalphabeta/CD19-depleted allogeneic hematopoietic cell grafts. Library creation used PCR. Sequencer: Illumina HiSeq 2500. Molecular barcoding was employed in the preparation of TCR libraries, with unique molecular identifiers being used to normalize TCRbeta repertoire quantification. Starting from the raw public reads, TCRdb applied fastp trimming at Q25, assembled clones with MiXCR and retained in-frame beta chains. Under each unique CDR3 protein, matching rows form one entry showing the most common genes and DNA. Recorded for this sample are 40,000 to 55,000 distinct CDR3 sequences; around 9% of them occurred a single time. 25% to 30% of the sample lies in the top ten.

This clonotype was counted between two and nine times. Which antigen it targets is not known. The record has no base qualities; no much larger clone is one base away. The clonotype originates from a male patient between 2 and 15 years old who had a stem cell transplant for chronic granulomatous disease, so the T cells may come from the graft donor. The sample here was PBMCs, mostly from graft donor cells, taken 60 days after TCRalphabeta/CD19-depleted stem cell transplant.

The DNA sequence is given as TGCGCCAGCAGCCAGGGGACCGGGGGCGGGGAGCTGTTTTTT. It is translated as CASSQGTGGGELFF. The chain was built from TRBV4-3 and TRBJ2-2, with a weak D call of TRBD2 (6 bases match). Per the germline V gene, LGHNA is the CDR1 and YSLEER is the CDR2. V drops 3 bases and J drops 7 bases, leaving 12 bases in between. Taken from cysteine to phenylalanine, the CDR3 has 14 residues. Only the CDR3 region is kept as DNA, spanning 42 bases read in frame from base 1.